Shown below are 11 T cell receptor beta chains from a single sample sequenced in a study of control samples from healthy donors and cancer patients. Repertoires were generated with immunoSEQ multiplex PCR, while TCRdb's copy carries only in-frame clones and drops some. This repertoire shows approximately 100,000 clones, about four fifths found once; its top ten account for 2%. Sequenced input: blood. The origin of the receptors is a man aged 60 to 75 in good health.

The chain is built from TRBV24-1 and TRBJ2-1, with 7 bases matching TRBD1. The CDR3 is 15 residues long. V trimming: 3 bases; J trimming: 7 bases; junction bases outside the gene matches: 8. Germline CDR1 is KGHDR and CDR2 is SFDVKD. The CDR3 loop reads CATSDPRGPRNEQFF. For the CDR3, the DNA is TGTGCCACCAGTGATCCTAGGGGGCCCCGGAATGAGCAGTTCTTC.

The chain has TRBV7-9 and TRBJ1-4; perhaps TRBD1 as D (5 bases). The germline V and J ends were trimmed by 2 bases and 5 bases, with 18 bases remaining between them. This CDR3 comprises 17 residues. Germline CDR1 SEHNR, CDR2 FQNEAQ (reference sequence). CDR3 loop: CASSLRGLTDRNEKLFF. CDR3 nucleotide sequence: TGTGCCAGCAGCTTAAGGGGTTTGACGGACCGAAATGAAAAACTGTTTTTT. Together with reference TRBV7-9 and TRBJ1-4, the CDR3 gives the full variable domain: DTGVSQNPRHKITKRGQNVTFRCDPISEHNRLYWYRQTLGQGPEFLTYFQNEAQLEKSRLLSDRFSAERPKGSFSTLEIQRTEQGDSAMYLCASSLRGLTDRNEKLFFGSGTQLSVL.

This chain connects TRBV7-9 to TRBJ1-4, with D unresolved. Trimming took off 5 bases at V and 2 bases at J, with 15 bases between the two ends. The germline V gene encodes CDR1 SEHNR and CDR2 FQNEAQ (reference sequence). The CDR3 has 16 residues. DNA for the CDR3: TGTGCCAGCAGCCCGGACCGTCTCGGGACTAATGAAAAACTGTTTTTT. It yields the protein CASSPDRLGTNEKLFF.

V usage is TRBV7-9 and J usage is TRBJ2-7, with TRBD2 matching over 7 bases. Germline V gene lookup returns CDR1 SEHNR and CDR2 FQNEAQ (reference sequence). The CDR3 runs 13 residues. The J segment lost 4 bases and the V segment lost 8 bases, leaving 8 bases of the junction unmatched. The CDR3 loop reads CASQASGAYEQYF. Here the CDR3 DNA reads TGTGCCAGCCAAGCTAGCGGAGCTTACGAGCAGTACTTC.

The rearrangement links TRBV7-2 to TRBJ2-5; D call uncertain. This CDR3 comprises 11 residues. The germline V and J ends were trimmed by 5 bases and 2 bases, with 3 bases remaining between them. Germline lookup yields CDR1 SGHTA and CDR2 FQGNSA. CDR3 DNA sequence: TGTGCCAGCAGCCCGCAAGAGACCCAGTACTTC. Its translation: CASSPQETQYF. Full variable domain (rest looked up from reference TRBV7-2 and TRBJ2-5): GAGVSQSPSNKVTEKGKDVELRCDPISGHTALYWYRQSLGQGLEFLIYFQGNSAPDKSGLPSDRFSAERTGGSVSTLTIQRTQQEDSAVYLCASSPQETQYFGPGTRLLVL.

This sequence joins TRBV28 and TRBJ2-2, with 7 bases lining up with TRBD1. CDR3 length: 13 residues. V shed 7 bases, J shed 5 bases, and the junction held 4 bases outside the gene matches. Per the germline V gene, CDR1 is MDHEN and CDR2 is SYDVKM. The CDR3 loop is CASTTGRTGELFF. DNA of the CDR3: TGTGCCAGCACGACAGGGCGAACCGGGGAGCTGTTTTTT.

This clone was counted between two and nine times. V usage is TRBV25-1 and J usage is TRBJ1-3; no clear D gene. CDR1 and CDR2 from the germline V gene are MGHDK and SYGVNS. There are 13 residues in the CDR3. The V end lost 4 bases, the J end lost 0 bases, and 4 bases lay between the germline ends. The CDR3 is CASSVNSGNTIYF. CDR3 DNA: TGTGCCAGCAGTGTTAACTCTGGAAACACCATATATTTT.

This chain connects TRBV6-5 to TRBJ2-2; D is unclear. Trimming removed 0 bases from V and 5 bases from J, with 7 bases in between. This CDR3 is 14 amino acids long. The germline V gene encodes CDR1 MNHEY and CDR2 SVGAGI. This chain's CDR3 is CASSYSIDTGELFF. The CDR3 DNA follows: TGTGCCAGCAGTTACTCGATTGATACCGGGGAGCTGTTTTTT.

This clone was seen a handful of times. The V and J genes are TRBV5-1 and TRBJ2-2; D unclear. Trimming removed 0 bases at V and 7 bases at J, with 10 bases between. This CDR3 contains 14 residues. CDR1 and CDR2 from the germline V gene are SGHRS and YFSETQ. DNA of the CDR3: TGCGCCAGCAGCTTGGATGGCGGTAGCGGGGAGCTGTTTTTT. Amino acids: CASSLDGGSGELFF.

V and J are TRBV7-9 and TRBJ1-4; 8 bases fit TRBD1. The CDR3 runs to 19 residues. Per the germline V gene, CDR1 is SEHNR and CDR2 is FQNEAQ (reference sequence). V lost 4 bases and J lost 3; bases outside the gene matches: 16. Here the CDR3 DNA reads TGTGCCAGCAGCTCGAAGGGACAGGCCGTTCTTTTAGCTAATGAAAAACTGTTTTTT. The encoded protein is CASSSKGQAVLLANEKLFF.

The rearrangement uses TRBV4-2 and TRBJ1-3, with D unclear. V lost 4 bases and J 0 bases, leaving 16 bases between the germline ends. Per germline, CDR1 LGHNA and CDR2 YNFKEQ. The CDR3 consists of 17 residues. CDR3 in DNA: TGTGCCAGCAGCCGCATCACAACGGGGAACTCTGGAAACACCATATATTTT. This sequence encodes CASSRITTGNSGNTIYF.